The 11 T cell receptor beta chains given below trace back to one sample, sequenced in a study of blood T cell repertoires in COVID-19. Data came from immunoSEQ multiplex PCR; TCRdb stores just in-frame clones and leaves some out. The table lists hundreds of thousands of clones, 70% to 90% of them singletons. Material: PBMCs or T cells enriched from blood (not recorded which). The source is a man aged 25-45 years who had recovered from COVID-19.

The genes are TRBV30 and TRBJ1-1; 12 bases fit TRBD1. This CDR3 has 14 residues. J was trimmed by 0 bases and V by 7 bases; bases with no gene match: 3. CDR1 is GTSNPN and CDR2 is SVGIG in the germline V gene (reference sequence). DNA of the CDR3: TGTGCCTTGGGGACAGGGGGCATGAACACTGAAGCTTTCTTT. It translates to CALGTGGMNTEAFF.

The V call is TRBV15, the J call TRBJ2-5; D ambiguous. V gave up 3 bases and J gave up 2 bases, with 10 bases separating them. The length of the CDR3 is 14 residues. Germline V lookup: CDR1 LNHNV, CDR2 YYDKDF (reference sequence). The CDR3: CATSSAVKQETQYF. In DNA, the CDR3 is TGTGCCACCAGCAGTGCGGTAAAGCAAGAGACCCAGTACTTC.

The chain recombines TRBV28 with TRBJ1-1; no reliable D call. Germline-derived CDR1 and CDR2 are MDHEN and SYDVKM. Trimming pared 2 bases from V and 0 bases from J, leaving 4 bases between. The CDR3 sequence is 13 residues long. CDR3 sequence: CASSLTVNTEAFF. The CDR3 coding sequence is TGTGCCAGCAGTTTAACAGTGAACACTGAAGCTTTCTTT.

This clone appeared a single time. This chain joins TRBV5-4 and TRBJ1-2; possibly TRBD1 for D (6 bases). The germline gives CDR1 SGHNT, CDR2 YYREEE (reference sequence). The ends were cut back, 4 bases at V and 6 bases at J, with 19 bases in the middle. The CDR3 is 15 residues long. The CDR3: CASSHRDTGGHGYTF. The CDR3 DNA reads TGTGCCAGCAGCCACCGGGACACCGGAGGACATGGCTACACCTTC.

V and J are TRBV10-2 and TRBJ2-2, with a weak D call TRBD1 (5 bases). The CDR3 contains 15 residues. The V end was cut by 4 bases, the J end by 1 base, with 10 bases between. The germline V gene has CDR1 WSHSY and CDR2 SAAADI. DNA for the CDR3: TGCGCCAGCAGTGGGGGCGGACGGAACACCGGGGAGCTGTTTTTT. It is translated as CASSGGGRNTGELFF.

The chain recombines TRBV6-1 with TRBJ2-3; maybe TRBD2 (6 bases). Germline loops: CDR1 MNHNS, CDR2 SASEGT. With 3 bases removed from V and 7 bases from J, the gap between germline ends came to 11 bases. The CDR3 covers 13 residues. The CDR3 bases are TGTGCCAGCAGTGAGATGGGAGGAAATACGCAGTATTTT. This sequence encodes CASSEMGGNTQYF.

In DNA, the CDR3 is TGTGCCAGCTCACCGGGAGGAGGCTCCTACAATGAGCAGTTCTTC. Translation: CASSPGGGSYNEQFF. The V call is TRBV18, the J call TRBJ2-1; a weak D match, TRBD2 (6 bases). Germline assignment: CDR1 KGHSH and CDR2 LQKENI. This CDR3 contains 15 residues. Trimming stripped 3 bases from V and 0 bases from J, with 9 bases between.

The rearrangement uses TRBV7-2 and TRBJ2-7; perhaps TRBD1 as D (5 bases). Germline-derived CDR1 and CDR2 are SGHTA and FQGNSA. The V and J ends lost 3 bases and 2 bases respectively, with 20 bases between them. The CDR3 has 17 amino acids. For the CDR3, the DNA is TGTGCCAGCAGCTTGTCACCCTGGGGCGTAGGAACCTACGAGCAGTACTTC. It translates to CASSLSPWGVGTYEQYF.

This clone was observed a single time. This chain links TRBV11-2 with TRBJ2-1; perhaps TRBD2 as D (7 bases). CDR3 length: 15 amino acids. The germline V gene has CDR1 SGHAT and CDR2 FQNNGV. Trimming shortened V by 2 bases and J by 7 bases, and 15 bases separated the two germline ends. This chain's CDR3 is CASSLRHREGNEQFF. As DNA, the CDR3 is TGTGCCAGCAGCTTAAGGCACAGGGAGGGGAATGAGCAGTTCTTC.

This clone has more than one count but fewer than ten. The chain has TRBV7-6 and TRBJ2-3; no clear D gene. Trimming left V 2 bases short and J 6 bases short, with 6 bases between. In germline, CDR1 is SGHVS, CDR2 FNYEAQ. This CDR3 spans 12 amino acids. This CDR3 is CASSLWADTQYF. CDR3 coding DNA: TGTGCCAGCAGCTTATGGGCCGATACGCAGTATTTT.

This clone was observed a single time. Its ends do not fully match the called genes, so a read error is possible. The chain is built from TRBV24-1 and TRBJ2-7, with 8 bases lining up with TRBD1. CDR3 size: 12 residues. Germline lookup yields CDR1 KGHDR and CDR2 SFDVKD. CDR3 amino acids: CATSDKTGERYF. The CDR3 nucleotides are TGTGCCACCAGTGATAAGACAGGGGAGCGGTACTTC.